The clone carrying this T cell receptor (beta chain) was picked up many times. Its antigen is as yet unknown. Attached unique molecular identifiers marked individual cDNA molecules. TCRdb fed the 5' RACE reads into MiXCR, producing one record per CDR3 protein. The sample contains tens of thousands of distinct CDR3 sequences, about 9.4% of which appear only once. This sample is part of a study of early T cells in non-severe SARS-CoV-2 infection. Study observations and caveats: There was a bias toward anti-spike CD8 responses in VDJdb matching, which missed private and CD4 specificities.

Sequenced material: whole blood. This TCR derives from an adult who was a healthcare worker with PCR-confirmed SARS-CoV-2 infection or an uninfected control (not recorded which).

The chain's CDR3 is CAISGGRQGHNEQFF. The CDR3 bases are TGTGCCATCAGTGGAGGGAGACAGGGGCACAATGAGCAGTTCTTC. This rearrangement joins TRBV10-3 to TRBJ2-1; 8 bases fit TRBD1. J was trimmed by 5 bases and V by 4 bases; bases with no gene match: 7. Germline-derived CDR1 and CDR2 are ENHRY and SYGVKD. The CDR3 is made up of 15 amino acids.